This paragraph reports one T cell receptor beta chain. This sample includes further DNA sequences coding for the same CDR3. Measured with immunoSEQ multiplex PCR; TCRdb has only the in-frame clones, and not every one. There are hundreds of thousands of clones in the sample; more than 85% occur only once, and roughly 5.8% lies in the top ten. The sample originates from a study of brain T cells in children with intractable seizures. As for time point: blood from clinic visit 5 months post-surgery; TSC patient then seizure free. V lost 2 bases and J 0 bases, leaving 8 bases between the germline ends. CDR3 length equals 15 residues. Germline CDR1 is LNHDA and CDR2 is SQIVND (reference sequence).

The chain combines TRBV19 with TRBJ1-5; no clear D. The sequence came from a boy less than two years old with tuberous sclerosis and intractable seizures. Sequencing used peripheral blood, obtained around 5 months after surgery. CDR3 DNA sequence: TGTGCCAGTAGTATAACCGCCTATAGCAATCAGCCCCAGCATTTT. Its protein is CASSITAYSNQPQHF.